A single sample gave rise to the 32 T cell receptor beta chains below, sequenced in a study of T cell clones after liver transplantation. Data came from immunoSEQ multiplex PCR; TCRdb stores just in-frame clones and leaves some out. The sample holds under 5,000 clones, just over 40% seen once. These TCRs are of unknown antigen specificity. Alloreactive TCRbeta sequences came from sequencing proliferating CFSE-low cells in the MLR. The specimen was CD4+ T cells from cultured PBMCs. The receptors were gathered from a human patient who received a liver transplant. A subset of T cells may come from the graft donor.

The table lists this clone with a few counts. The chain joins TRBV5-6 to TRBJ1-2; maybe TRBD1 (5 bases). The germline V gene encodes CDR1 SGHDT and CDR2 YYEEEE. This CDR3 contains 13 residues. Trimming took off 5 bases at V and 5 bases at J, with 13 bases between the two ends. Here the CDR3 DNA reads TGTGCCAGCAGTCAGGGACGGGGATATGGCTACACCTTC. Encoded protein: CASSQGRGYGYTF.

The gene calls are TRBV13 and TRBJ2-1; D is unclear. The CDR3 is 14 amino acids. Germline CDR1 and CDR2: PRHDT and FYEKMQ (reference sequence). The germline V and J ends were trimmed by 2 bases and 9 bases, with 14 bases remaining between them. The CDR3, as DNA: TGTGCCAGCAGCTTACGGGCCCATCCGGGTGAGCAGTTCTTC. Its translation: CASSLRAHPGEQFF.

The chain is built from TRBV11-2 and TRBJ2-3, with TRBD2 matching 8 bases. The V and J ends lost 4 bases and 2 bases, in that order; junction bases with no gene match: 2. The CDR3 is 14 residues long. Looked up from germline, CDR1 is SGHAT and CDR2 is FQNNGV. The CDR3 loop reads CASSSGLATDTQYF. The CDR3 DNA reads as TGTGCCAGCAGCTCCGGACTAGCCACAGATACGCAGTATTTT.

This clone has just a few counts. The chain uses TRBV19 and TRBJ1-1; maybe TRBD1 (5 bases). Trimming pared 4 bases from V and 0 bases from J, leaving 18 bases between. CDR1 and CDR2 (germline): LNHDA, SQIVND (reference sequence). The CDR3 sequence is 17 residues long. CDR3 sequence reads: CASSRGLSPALNTEAFF. As DNA, the CDR3 is TGTGCCAGTAGTAGGGGACTGTCGCCTGCATTGAACACTGAAGCTTTCTTT.

This chain uses TRBV5-1 with TRBJ2-1; TRBD2 agrees at 9 bases. From germline, CDR1 is SGHRS and CDR2 YFSETQ. Trimming took 0 bases from V and 4 from J; bases not matched to a gene: 5. The CDR3 runs to 16 residues. In DNA form, the CDR3 reads TGCGCCAGCAGCTTGGCGGCGGCGGGAGGGTACAATGAGCAGTTCTTC. This sequence encodes CASSLAAAGGYNEQFF.

This chain uses TRBV11-2 with TRBJ1-1; TRBD1 matches 11 bases. Germline V gives CDR1 SGHAT, CDR2 FQNNGV. The ends lost 5 bases at V and 5 bases at J; junction bases unmatched: 1. There are 13 residues in the CDR3. The CDR3 reads CASSGDRGTEAFF. CDR3 DNA: TGTGCCAGCAGCGGGGACAGGGGGACTGAAGCTTTCTTT.

The CDR3 spells CASRYGPGTDTQYF. DNA for the CDR3: TGCGCCAGCAGATACGGGCCTGGCACAGATACGCAGTATTTT. V gene TRBV5-1 combines with J gene TRBJ2-3; unclear D gene. This CDR3 comprises 14 residues. Germline CDR1 SGHRS, CDR2 YFSETQ. Trimming left V 5 bases short and J 1 base short, with 11 bases between.

V is TRBV19 and J is TRBJ2-1, with TRBD2 identical over 8 bases. The CDR3 runs to 13 residues. Germline V gene lookup returns CDR1 LNHDA and CDR2 SQIVND (reference sequence). The V and J ends lost 5 bases and 8 bases, in that order; junction bases with no gene match: 5. CDR3 sequence: CASSVGLADEQFF. The CDR3 nucleotides are TGTGCCAGTAGTGTCGGACTAGCTGATGAGCAGTTCTTC.

This clone is termed medium-sized (0.01 to 0.1%). The chain recombines TRBV6-6 with TRBJ1-4; D might be TRBD1 (6 bases). V lost 6 bases and J 5 bases, leaving 13 bases between the germline ends. The CDR3 runs to 14 residues. Germline values: CDR1 MNHNY, CDR2 SVGAGI (reference sequence). CDR3 sequence reads: CASREQGLNEKLFF. The CDR3 DNA reads as TGTGCCAGCAGGGAGCAGGGGTTGAATGAAAAACTGTTTTTT.

This clone is categorized as medium-sized (0.01 to 0.1%). The rearrangement links TRBV28 to TRBJ2-7, with D maybe TRBD1 (6 bases). Trimming removed 7 bases from V and 2 bases from J, with 15 bases in between. The CDR3 consists of 14 residues. Looked up from germline, CDR1 is MDHEN and CDR2 is SYDVKM. The CDR3 sequence is CASTLGADPYEQYF. CDR3 in DNA: TGTGCCAGCACCCTGGGGGCGGACCCCTACGAGCAGTACTTC.

This sequence joins TRBV21-1 and TRBJ2-7; TRBD1, as called in the table, went unchecked against the DNA. TRBV21-1 counts as a pseudogene. This CDR3 region has 13 residues. CDR3 residues: CASLGTGTYEQYF. As DNA, the CDR3 is TGTGCCAGCCTCGGGACAGGGACCTACGAGCAGTACTTC.

The CDR3, as DNA: TGTGCCAGCGTAGACAGGGGCTACGAGCAGTACTTC. Amino acid sequence: CASVDRGYEQYF. The rearrangement links TRBV27 to TRBJ2-7; 8 nucleotides line up with TRBD1. Germline V gene lookup returns CDR1 MNHEY and CDR2 SMNVEV (reference sequence). V shed 8 bases, J shed 3 bases, and the junction held 3 bases outside the gene matches. CDR3 length: 12 amino acids.

This clone was seen more than once but under ten times. The CDR3 region has the DNA TGTGCCAGCAGCTCCGGACGGAATAGCAATCAGCCCCAGCATTTT. Residues: CASSSGRNSNQPQHF. The chain links TRBV7-2 to TRBJ1-5; D is unclear. V was cut by 4 bases and J by 0 bases, with 10 bases left in between. Germline V CDR1 and CDR2: SGHTA, FQGNSA. The CDR3 length is 15 residues.

The V call is TRBV28, the J call TRBJ1-5; no definite D call. V was shortened by 6 bases and J by 7 bases, with 25 bases between the two germline ends. CDR3 length: 17 amino acids. CDR1 and CDR2 (germline): MDHEN, SYDVKM. In DNA form, the CDR3 reads TGTGCCAGCAGCACCCAGATGGAGGGTTGGCCTTGGCAGCCCCAGCATTTT. Protein: CASSTQMEGWPWQPQHF.

By sample fraction, this clone is medium-sized (0.01 to 0.1%). CDR3 DNA sequence: TGTGCCATCAGTTGGGACAGGGGAAATTACAATGAGCAGTTCTTC. Translation: CAISWDRGNYNEQFF. The chain joins TRBV10-3 to TRBJ2-1; 10 positions match TRBD1. The junction had 5 bases not matched to a gene; V was cut back by 5 bases and J by 4 bases. The V gene's germline CDR1 is ENHRY and CDR2 SYGVKD. The CDR3 runs to 15 residues.

The chain uses TRBV5-1 and TRBJ1-1; maybe TRBD1 (6 bases). Germline V gene data show CDR1 as SGHRS and CDR2 as YFSETQ. CDR3 size: 16 residues. V shed 1 base and J shed 4 bases, with 17 bases lying between them. The CDR3 bases are TGCGCCAGCAGCTTGTATCGCACTCAAGGGGGCACTGAAGCTTTCTTT. Translated, it gives CASSLYRTQGGTEAFF.

The V and J genes are TRBV13 and TRBJ2-3; D is undetermined. Germline values: CDR1 PRHDT, CDR2 FYEKMQ (reference sequence). CDR3 length: 13 residues. Trimming shortened V by 1 base and J by 2 bases, and 4 bases separated the two germline ends. The CDR3 region has the DNA TGTGCCAGCAGCTTAGAGGACACAGATACGCAGTATTTT. This sequence encodes CASSLEDTDTQYF.

This clone is deemed medium-sized. This chain uses TRBV6-1 with TRBJ2-2; D gene uncertain. Germline loops: CDR1 MNHNS, CDR2 SASEGT. The length of the CDR3 is 13 residues. Trimming stripped 3 bases from V and 0 bases from J, with 2 bases between. The CDR3 loop is CASSDPNTGELFF. DNA for the CDR3: TGTGCCAGCAGTGACCCGAACACCGGGGAGCTGTTTTTT.

The rearrangement links TRBV15 to TRBJ1-1; the D is unclear. Per germline, CDR1 LNHNV and CDR2 YYDKDF (reference sequence). The CDR3 sequence is 12 residues long. Trimming removed 0 bases at V and 11 bases at J, with 10 bases between. CDR3 bases: TGTGCCACCAGCAGAGACAGGAGGGAGGCTTTCTTT. Translating it yields CATSRDRREAFF.

This clone has more than one count but fewer than ten. This chain joins TRBV4-1 and TRBJ1-4, with TRBD1 matching 7 bases. The trim removed 4 bases at V and 2 bases at J, leaving 1 base unmatched. The CDR3 totals 14 residues. Germline V gene data show CDR1 as MGHRA and CDR2 as YSYEKL. For the CDR3, the DNA is TGCGCCAGCAGCCTGGGACAGACTAATGAAAAACTGTTTTTT. It is translated as CASSLGQTNEKLFF.

V and J are TRBV28 and TRBJ1-2; TRBD1 is a possible D gene (6 bases). Trimming took 4 bases from V and 7 from J, leaving 10 bases between them. Germline CDR1 reads MDHEN; CDR2 reads SYDVKM. The CDR3 sequence is 12 residues long. The CDR3 bases are TGTGCCAGCAGTTCCAGGGGACCTGGCTACACCTTC. It encodes CASSSRGPGYTF.

The gene calls are TRBV11-2 and TRBJ2-2; D remains unclear. V lost 4 bases and J 8 bases, leaving 8 bases between the germline ends. Germline CDR1 SGHAT, CDR2 FQNNGV. The length of the CDR3 is 12 residues. CDR3 DNA: TGTGCCAGCAGCTCCTTTGATGGGGAGCTGTTTTTT. This sequence encodes CASSSFDGELFF.

This clone is categorized as medium-sized. J is TRBJ2-3 and V is TRBV7-2; D is unresolved. Germline loops: CDR1 SGHTA, CDR2 FQGNSA. This CDR3 is 14 amino acids long. V lost 7 bases and J lost 5, with 16 bases in between. As DNA, the CDR3 is TGTGCCAGCAAAGAGATGGGGTCGATAGATACGCAGTATTTT. Its translation is CASKEMGSIDTQYF.

The chain combines TRBV27 with TRBJ2-2; D remains unclear. CDR1 and CDR2 (germline): MNHEY, SMNVEV (reference sequence). V lost 6 bases, J lost 0 bases, and 5 bases lay in between. The CDR3 spans 13 residues. This CDR3 is CASRDTNTGELFF. CDR3 sequence (DNA): TGTGCCAGCAGAGACACGAACACCGGGGAGCTGTTTTTT.

J is TRBJ2-1 and V is TRBV5-1; 8 bases agree with TRBD2. Losses at the gene ends were 0 bases for V and 7 bases for J; bases not matched to a gene: 6. Germline CDR1 reads SGHRS; CDR2 reads YFSETQ. The CDR3 contains 15 residues. CDR3 protein: CASSLVATSANEQFF. The CDR3 DNA sequence: TGCGCCAGCAGCTTGGTGGCGACTAGCGCAAATGAGCAGTTCTTC.

By its share, this clone is medium-sized. The chain joins TRBV5-4 to TRBJ1-1; D gene uncertain. Trimming took 0 bases from V and 1 from J, leaving 7 bases between them. Germline loops: CDR1 SGHNT, CDR2 YYREEE (reference sequence). CDR3 length: 14 amino acids. CDR3 sequence: CASSLDYTNTEAFF. CDR3 coding DNA: TGTGCCAGCAGCTTGGATTATACGAACACTGAAGCTTTCTTT.

Written as DNA, the CDR3 is TGTGCCAGCAGCCTATTCAATGAGCAGTTCTTC. This translates into CASSLFNEQFF. This chain joins TRBV6-5 and TRBJ2-1, with unresolved D. V was pared by 6 bases and J by 6 bases, with 6 bases between. From germline, CDR1 is MNHEY and CDR2 SVGAGI. This CDR3 is 11 amino acids long.

The chain has TRBV28 and TRBJ1-2; unclear D gene. Germline lookup yields CDR1 MDHEN and CDR2 SYDVKM. V lost 5 bases and J 1 base, leaving 5 bases between the germline ends. This CDR3 has 12 residues. This CDR3 reads CASSLHNYGYTF. The DNA of the CDR3 is TGTGCCAGCAGTCTTCATAACTATGGCTACACCTTC.

The gene calls are TRBV4-3 and TRBJ2-3, with TRBD2 matching over 7 bases. The germline CDR1 and CDR2 sequences are LGHNA and YSLEER. V lost 2 bases, J lost 3 bases, and 11 bases stayed unmatched. The CDR3 has 17 amino acids. For the CDR3, the DNA is TGCGCCAGCAGCCAACTTACCGGGACTATGAAAACAGATACGCAGTATTTT. Its protein product is CASSQLTGTMKTDTQYF.

The chain employs TRBV7-9 and TRBJ1-1, with 7 bases matching TRBD1. The germline V gene has CDR1 SEHNR and CDR2 FQNEAQ (reference sequence). The CDR3 runs to 14 residues. The V and J ends lost 2 bases and 3 bases, in that order; junction bases with no gene match: 3. Here the CDR3 reads CASSLRGGDTEAFF. The CDR3 region has the DNA TGTGCCAGCAGCTTAAGAGGGGGCGACACTGAAGCTTTCTTT. Complete variable domain (other parts from reference TRBV7-9 and TRBJ1-1): DTGVSQNPRHKITKRGQNVTFRCDPISEHNRLYWYRQTLGQGPEFLTYFQNEAQLEKSRLLSDRFSAERPKGSFSTLEIQRTEQGDSAMYLCASSLRGGDTEAFFGQGTRLTVV.

In regard to this clone: This may arise from a read error, as a much more abundant clone is one base away. The chain recombines TRBV7-2 with TRBJ1-2; TRBD1 agrees at 7 bases. Germline V CDR1 and CDR2: SGHTA, FQGNSA. The CDR3 length is 14 residues. The CDR3 DNA follows: TGTGTCAGCAGCTTAACAGGGGCCGCCTATGGCTACACCTTC. Translating it yields CVSSLTGAAYGYTF.

This clone occurred a few times. The CDR3: CAWSWGLAGHNEQFF. DNA of the CDR3: TGTGCCTGGAGTTGGGGACTAGCGGGACACAATGAGCAGTTCTTC. This chain joins TRBV30 and TRBJ2-1; 13 nucleotides match TRBD2. Germline loops: CDR1 GTSNPN, CDR2 SVGIG (reference sequence). CDR3 length: 15 amino acids. V trimming: 2 bases; J trimming: 5 bases; junction bases outside the gene matches: 3. Based on the CDR3 plus reference TRBV30 and TRBJ2-1, the full variable domain is SQTIHQWPATLVQPVGSPLSLECTVEGTSNPNLYWYRQAAGRGLQLLFYSVGIGQISSEVPQNLSASRPQDRQFILSSKKLLLSDSGFYLCAWSWGLAGHNEQFFGPGTRLTVL.